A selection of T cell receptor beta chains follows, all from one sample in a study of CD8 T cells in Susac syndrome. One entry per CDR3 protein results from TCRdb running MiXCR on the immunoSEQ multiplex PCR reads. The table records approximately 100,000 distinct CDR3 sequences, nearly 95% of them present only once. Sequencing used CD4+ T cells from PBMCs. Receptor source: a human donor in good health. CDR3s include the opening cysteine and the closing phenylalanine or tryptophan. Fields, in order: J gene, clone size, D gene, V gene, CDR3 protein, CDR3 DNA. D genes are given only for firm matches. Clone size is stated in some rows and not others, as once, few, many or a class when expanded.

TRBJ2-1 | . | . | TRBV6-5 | CASSYGTPSYNEQFF | TGTGCCAGCAGTTACGGGACCCCCTCCTACAATGAGCAGTTCTTC
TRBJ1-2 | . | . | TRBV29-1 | CSAGPDGYTF | TGCAGCGCCGGGCCTGATGGCTACACCTTC
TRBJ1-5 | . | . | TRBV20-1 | CSARWTGARNQPQHF | TGCAGTGCAAGGTGGACGGGGGCGCGAAATCAGCCCCAGCATTTT
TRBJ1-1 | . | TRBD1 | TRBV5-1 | CASSTRTGETEAFF | TGCGCCAGCAGCACCCGGACAGGCGAGACTGAAGCTTTCTTT
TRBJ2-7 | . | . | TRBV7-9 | CASSQTGSYEQYF | TGTGCCAGCAGCCAAACAGGCTCCTACGAGCAGTACTTC
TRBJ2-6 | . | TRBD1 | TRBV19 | CASFRDRGPGANVLTF | TGTGCCAGCTTCCGGGACAGGGGACCTGGGGCCAACGTCCTGACTTTC
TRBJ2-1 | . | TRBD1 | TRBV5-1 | CASSTWTGVGNEQFF | TGCGCCAGCAGCACGTGGACAGGGGTTGGGAATGAGCAGTTCTTC
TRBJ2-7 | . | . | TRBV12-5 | CASGLGGEQYF | TGTGCTAGTGGTTTGGGAGGAGAGCAGTACTTC
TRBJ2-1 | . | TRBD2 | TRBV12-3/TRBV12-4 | CASRAGLAASGLQFF | TGTGCCAGCAGAGCCGGACTAGCGGCCTCGGGATTGCAGTTCTTC
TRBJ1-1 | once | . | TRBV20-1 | CSARVGGENTEAFF | TGCAGTGCTAGAGTCGGCGGAGAGAACACTGAAGCTTTCTTT
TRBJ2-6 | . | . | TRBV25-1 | CASSHPTSGANVLTF | TGTGCCAGCAGTCACCCCACCTCTGGGGCCAACGTCCTGACTTTC
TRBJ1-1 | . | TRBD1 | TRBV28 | CASTGQGGTEAFF | TGTGCCAGCACTGGACAGGGAGGCACTGAAGCTTTCTTT
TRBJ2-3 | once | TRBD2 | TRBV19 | CASSPAGGGTDTQYF | TGTGCCAGCTCCCCCGCGGGAGGAGGTACAGATACGCAGTATTTT
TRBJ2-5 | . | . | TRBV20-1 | CSAMRWREETQYF | TGCAGTGCTATGAGGTGGCGGGAAGAGACCCAGTACTTC
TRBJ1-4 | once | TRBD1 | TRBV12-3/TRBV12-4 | CASSARGQTYTTNEKLFF | TGTGCCAGCAGTGCCAGGGGGCAAACTTATACGACTAATGAAAAACTGTTTTTT
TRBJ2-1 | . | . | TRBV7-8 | CASSLGWMAGEQFF | TGTGCCAGCAGCTTAGGGTGGATGGCAGGCGAGCAGTTCTTC
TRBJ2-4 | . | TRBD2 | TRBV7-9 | CASSESGGSNIQYF | TGTGCCAGCAGCGAAAGCGGGGGGAGCAACATTCAGTACTTC
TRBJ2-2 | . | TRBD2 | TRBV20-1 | CSASGLAGASNTGELFF | TGCAGTGCTAGCGGACTAGCGGGAGCTTCGAACACCGGGGAGCTGTTTTTT
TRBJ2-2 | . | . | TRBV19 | CATLQPGRANTGELFF | TGTGCCACCCTCCAACCGGGCAGAGCGAACACCGGGGAGCTGTTTTTT
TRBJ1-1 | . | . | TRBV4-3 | CASSQVTRALEAFF | TGCGCCAGCAGCCAGGTTACTAGGGCACTTGAAGCTTTCTTT
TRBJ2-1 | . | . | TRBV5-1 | CASTSPGFESSYNEQFF | TGCGCCAGCACATCCCCGGGATTTGAGAGCTCCTACAATGAGCAGTTCTTC
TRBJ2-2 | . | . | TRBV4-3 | CASSQEPRASTGELFF | TGCGCCAGCAGCCAAGAGCCCAGGGCGAGCACCGGGGAGCTGTTTTTT
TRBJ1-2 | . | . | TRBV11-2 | CASSLRAGDGYTF | TGTGCCAGCAGCTTAAGGGCAGGGGATGGCTACACCTTC
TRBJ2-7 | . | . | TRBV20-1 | CSASNSGGKSPYEQYF | TGCAGTGCTAGTAATTCTGGGGGGAAGTCCCCCTACGAGCAGTACTTC
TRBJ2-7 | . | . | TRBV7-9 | CASSLGTSGMGEQYF | TGTGCCAGCAGCCTAGGGACAAGTGGGATGGGCGAGCAGTACTTC
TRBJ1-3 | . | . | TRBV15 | CATSRPGPSSGNTIYF | TGTGCCACCAGCAGACCTGGACCGTCCTCTGGAAACACCATATATTTT
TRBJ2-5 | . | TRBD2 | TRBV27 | CASARTSGRARETQYF | TGTGCCAGCGCCCGGACTAGCGGGAGGGCCCGGGAGACCCAGTACTTC